This T cell receptor (beta chain) was documented in a study of T cell responses to AZD1222 COVID-19 vaccine. Findings of the study overall: White British donors predominated, females outnumbered males, and clonal diversity was possibly underestimated. At baseline, just 5 or 6 AZD1222 recipients tested seropositive.

Trimming cost V 6 bases and J 7 bases, with 18 bases left between them. CDR3 size: 15 residues. CDR1 and CDR2 from the germline V gene are SGHAT and FQNNGV. Some clones are missing from TCRdb's copy, which holds only in-frame ones; the method was immunoSEQ multiplex PCR. The top ten hold roughly 4.7% of the sample, which has more than 110,000 clones, about 89% seen once. Regarding this clone: The antigen is unknown.

The genes are TRBV11-2 and TRBJ1-4; the D is unclear. This receptor was obtained from an adult in good health. The sample in question was peripheral blood, obtained on day 0 of AZD1222 vaccination. The CDR3 reads CASRTMGRDGEKLFF. The CDR3 DNA sequence: TGTGCCAGCAGAACAATGGGGAGGGATGGTGAAAAACTGTTTTTT.